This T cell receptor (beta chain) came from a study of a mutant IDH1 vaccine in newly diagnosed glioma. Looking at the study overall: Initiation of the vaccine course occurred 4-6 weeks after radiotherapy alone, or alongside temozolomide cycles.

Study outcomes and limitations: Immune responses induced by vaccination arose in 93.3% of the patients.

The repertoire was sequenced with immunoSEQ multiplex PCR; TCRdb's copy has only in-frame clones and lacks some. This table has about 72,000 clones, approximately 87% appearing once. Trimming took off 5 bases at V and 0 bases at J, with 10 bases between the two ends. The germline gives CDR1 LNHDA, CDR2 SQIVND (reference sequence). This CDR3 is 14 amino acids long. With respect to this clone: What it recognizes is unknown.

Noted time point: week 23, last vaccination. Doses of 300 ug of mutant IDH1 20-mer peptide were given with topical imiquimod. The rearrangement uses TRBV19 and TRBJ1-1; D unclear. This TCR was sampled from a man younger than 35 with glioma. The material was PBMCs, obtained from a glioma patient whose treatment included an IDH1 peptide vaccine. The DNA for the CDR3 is TGTGCCAGTAGTGTTCCAGGACTGAACACTGAAGCTTTCTTT. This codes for CASSVPGLNTEAFF.